Reported below is one T cell receptor (beta chain). Profiled with immunoSEQ multiplex PCR; TCRdb holds only in-frame clones, not every one. The table has 75,000 to 80,000 clones, about nine tenths seen once. Germline lookup yields CDR1 LNHDA and CDR2 SQIVND (reference sequence). V shed 5 bases and J shed 6 bases, with 15 bases lying between them. The CDR3 spans 14 residues. The data originate from a study of blood T cell repertoires in COVID-19. The chain combines TRBV19 with TRBJ2-3; possible D gene TRBD2, 5 bases. Specimen: peripheral blood. The receptor was isolated from a human donor in a cohort sampled during active COVID-19. The CDR3 DNA is TGTGCCAGTAGTGTGGGAGAAATTCGGGATACGCAGTATTTT. Translation: CASSVGEIRDTQYF.